Listed here are 10 T cell receptor beta chains from one sample, sequenced in a study of blood T cells in healthy people across ages. With a J-beta primer mix and a sample-barcoded 5' primer, a second PCR ran about 7 to 12 cycles. TCRdb itself ran the 5' RACE reads through MiXCR, one entry per CDR3 protein. Of more than 650,000 distinct CDR3 sequences in the sample, about 20% were seen once. The sample comprised blood. These receptors were collected from a man in his 70s in good health.

This clonotype was recorded a few times. This chain connects TRBV7-2 to TRBJ2-1; 9 bases line up with TRBD2. Germline V CDR1 and CDR2: SGHTA, FQGNSA. The CDR3 contains 16 residues. V was pared by 1 base and J by 4 bases, with 5 bases of the junction left unmatched. CDR3 residues: CASSLVRRGGYNEQFF. As DNA, the CDR3 is TGTGCCAGCAGCTTAGTGAGGCGGGGGGGTTACAATGAGCAGTTCTTC.

This chain connects TRBV6-6 to TRBJ2-3; D ambiguous. The V gene lost 6 bases and the J gene lost 4 bases, with 14 bases spanning the gap. Germline CDR1 MNHNY, CDR2 SVGAGI (reference sequence). The CDR3 totals 14 residues. The CDR3 protein is CASRDRRGADTQYF. The CDR3 DNA is TGTGCCAGCAGGGACCGGAGAGGCGCAGATACGCAGTATTTT.

The rearrangement uses TRBV6-5 and TRBJ1-5; TRBD1 is a possible D gene (5 bases). Germline CDR1 MNHEY, CDR2 SVGAGI. CDR3 length: 14 residues. Trimming shortened V by 4 bases and J by 5 bases, and 12 bases separated the two germline ends. CDR3 protein: CASSFHGTDQPQHF. CDR3 in DNA: TGTGCCAGCAGTTTCCACGGGACGGATCAGCCCCAGCATTTT.

The chain combines TRBV20-1 with TRBJ2-1; 9 nucleotides agree with TRBD2. V gave up 4 bases and J gave up 4 bases; unmatched junction bases: 5. CDR1 and CDR2 (germline): DFQATT, SNEGSKA (reference sequence). CDR3 length equals 14 residues. Here the CDR3 DNA reads TGCAGTGCTATACGGACTAGCGAGTACAATGAGCAGTTCTTC. Its protein is CSAIRTSEYNEQFF.

This clonotype was recorded a few times. The junction differs from germline at one of its ends, possibly a read error. This sequence joins TRBV29-1 and TRBJ2-3; the match to TRBD1 covers 7 bases. The CDR3 has 13 amino acids. Germline CDR1 is SQVTM and CDR2 is ANQGSEA. The DNA for the CDR3 is TGCAGCGTTCAAGAGGGGGCTGGAGATACGCAGTATTTT. It is translated as CSVQEGAGDTQYF.

The chain joins TRBV5-1 to TRBJ1-1; D is uncertain. The CDR3 length is 13 residues. The V and J ends lost 6 bases and 1 base respectively, with 10 bases between them. Germline assignment: CDR1 SGHRS and CDR2 YFSETQ. CDR3 sequence: CASTTKTNTEAFF. The CDR3 nucleotides are TGCGCCAGCACTACTAAAACGAACACTGAAGCTTTCTTT.

This chain connects TRBV21-1 to TRBJ2-6; the D call in the table, TRBD1, was not verified against the DNA. TRBV21-1 is marked as a pseudogene. The CDR3 is 19 amino acids. The CDR3 sequence: CASSKGLGRGLPGANVLTF. In DNA form, the CDR3 reads TGTGCCAGCAGCAAGGGCCTTGGCAGGGGGCTCCCTGGGGCCAACGTCCTGACTTTC.

The sample holds one count of this clonotype. This rearrangement joins TRBV12-3 or TRBV12-4 to TRBJ1-1; the D is unclear. V gave up 6 bases and J gave up 6 bases, with 11 bases separating them. The CDR3 loop spans 12 amino acids. The CDR3 coding sequence is TGTGCCAGCAGGCGGGCGGTTGCTGAAGCTTTCTTT. As protein: CASRRAVAEAFF.

In its sample, this clonotype was seen a few times. This chain joins TRBV9 and TRBJ2-3, with D maybe TRBD2 (6 bases). CDR1 and CDR2 from the germline V gene are SGDLS and YYNGEE. The germline V and J ends were trimmed by 5 bases and 0 bases, with 19 bases remaining between them. This CDR3 comprises 17 residues. The CDR3 sequence is CASSLSGTSTSTDTQYF. CDR3 nucleotides: TGTGCCAGCAGTCTCTCCGGGACTTCAACTAGCACAGATACGCAGTATTTT.

In the case of this clonotype: Since a much larger clone is just one base distant, this may be a read error. The CDR3 protein is CASSLPGLYTDTQYF. The CDR3 region has the DNA TGTGCCAGCAGCTTACCAGGACTGTACACAGATACGCAGTATTTT. This sequence joins TRBV7-2 and TRBJ2-3, with D possibly TRBD2 on 5 matching bases. Deletions cut 2 bases from V and 2 bases from J, with 11 bases between. The CDR3 contains 15 residues. Germline values: CDR1 SGHTA, CDR2 FQGNSA.